The present entry profiles one T cell receptor (beta chain) with its context. Antigen: not known. Study-level results: Greatest tumor Treg TCR overlap was with tumor naive CD4+ cells. Tumor memory CD4+ T cell TCR gene usage clustered with blood and lymph node memory CD4+ cells and lymph node naive CD4+ cells. Whole repertoires were not studied in the larger cohort, only one V-J beta rearrangement.

Germline V gives CDR1 MNHNS, CDR2 SASEGT. Trimming removed 3 bases at V and 4 bases at J, with 13 bases between. This CDR3 has 15 amino acids. The sorted Tregs were CD4+CD25+CD127-/low cells. Semi-nested PCR with Nested Universal Primer A followed constant-region reverse priming of full-length variable regions. MiXCR, run by TCRdb on the 5' RACE reads, gives a single entry per CDR3 protein. The table has about 40,000 distinct CDR3 sequences, roughly 21% seen once. The chain combines TRBV6-1 with TRBJ2-4, with no clear D. This clonotype originated in a female donor with breast cancer. Sequences were obtained from Tregs sorted from blood. CDR3 protein: CASSEVPESKNIQYF. Written as DNA, the CDR3 is TGTGCCAGCAGTGAGGTCCCAGAGTCGAAAAACATTCAGTACTTC.